The present T cell receptor beta chain was sequenced within a study of beta chain features in type 1 diabetes. Overall study: What patients shared with healthy donors was a similar profile of age, gender and cell yields. Cells sorted and examined across all samples totaled 85 million to 110 million.

Expressed TCRB transcripts were sequenced after all isolated RNA was converted to cDNA. TCRdb keeps only in-frame clones here, not all; method: immunoSEQ multiplex PCR. Of 300,000 to 450,000 clones listed, around 12% are singletons. This clone was found a few times. Per germline, CDR1 SGHTA and CDR2 FQGNSA. This CDR3 is built from 13 residues. Trimming removed 3 bases from V and 6 bases from J, with 8 bases in between. CD45RO/CCR7/CD25/CD127/CD95/CD27 sorting isolated CD4+ naive, central memory, regulatory and stem cell-like memory cells. The chain carries TRBV7-2 and TRBJ2-2; no definite D call. Sequencing was carried out using naive CD4+ T cells from blood. This sequence originates from a man between 18 and 29 years old in good health. The CDR3 loop reads CASSFAGAGELFF. The CDR3 coding sequence is TGTGCCAGCAGCTTTGCAGGTGCCGGGGAGCTGTTTTTT.